The clone carrying this T cell receptor (beta chain) was recorded many times. Antigen specificity is unknown. TCRdb redid the calling of the reads with MiXCR, one entry per CDR3 protein. The data hold 600,000 to 800,000 distinct CDR3 sequences, with less than 25% observed a single time. The sample belongs to a study of T cell repertoires in cytomegalovirus infection. Whole-study context: Matching HLA type, along with CMV infection, was indicated by public TCR beta signatures.

Study observations and caveats: In two of eight donors, the top clonotype was HLA-C-restricted CMV-specific. Totalled public TCR beta family frequency picked out people who carried CMV plus the relevant HLA.

The germline V gene encodes CDR1 SGHVS and CDR2 FQNEAQ. This CDR3 contains 14 residues. The V and J ends lost 5 bases and 3 bases respectively, with 11 bases between them. Sequenced: CD8+ T cells from PBMCs. This clonotype was sampled from a human donor in good health (CMV status not recorded). Some clones in this sample may be carry-over from other donors' samples. The chain couples TRBV7-8 to TRBJ2-1, with TRBD2 as a possible D gene (6 bases). CDR3 loop: CASSAGLLYNEQFF. CDR3 in DNA: TGTGCCAGCAGCGCGGGACTCCTCTACAATGAGCAGTTCTTC.